This passage covers 11 T cell receptor beta chains from one sample sequenced in a study of blood T cell repertoires in COVID-19. TCRdb's copy holds only in-frame clones and misses some; the assay was immunoSEQ multiplex PCR. The table includes approximately 360,000 clones, 70% to 90% detected once. What was sequenced was PBMCs or T cells enriched from blood (not recorded which). These receptors all come from a woman younger than 45 with acute COVID-19.

The chain links TRBV24-1 to TRBJ1-2; D possibly corresponds to TRBD1 (5 bases). There are 15 residues in the CDR3. Trimming pared 2 bases from V and 7 bases from J, leaving 16 bases between. From germline, CDR1 is KGHDR and CDR2 SFDVKD. This CDR3 reads CATSDWDSPWSGYTF. CDR3 sequence (DNA): TGTGCCACCAGTGATTGGGACTCTCCCTGGAGTGGCTACACCTTC.

V usage is TRBV24-1 and J usage is TRBJ2-7, with a weak D call TRBD2 (6 bases). Germline CDR1 and CDR2: KGHDR and SFDVKD. Trimming left V 3 bases short and J 3 bases short, with 8 bases between. CDR3 length equals 13 residues. The CDR3 sequence: CATSDPGDYEQYF. The CDR3 region has the DNA TGTGCCACCAGTGATCCGGGGGACTACGAGCAGTACTTC.

This clone was seen once. The chain links TRBV4-2 to TRBJ1-2; 7 nucleotides agree with TRBD1. There are 17 residues in the CDR3. CDR1 is LGHNA, CDR2 YNFKEQ, per germline. The trim removed 3 bases at V and 5 bases at J, leaving 15 bases unmatched. CDR3 sequence reads: CASSHVTGSGAEYGYTF. The CDR3 nucleotides read TGTGCCAGCAGCCACGTGACAGGGTCAGGAGCGGAGTATGGCTACACCTTC.

This clone was recorded once. The chain joins TRBV28 to TRBJ1-4; D is possibly TRBD1 (6 bases). The CDR3 runs 15 residues. Trimming took 5 bases from V and 3 from J, leaving 13 bases between them. Germline values: CDR1 MDHEN, CDR2 SYDVKM. CDR3 residues: CASSPEQGSNEKLFF. The CDR3 coding sequence is TGTGCCAGCAGTCCGGAACAGGGTTCTAATGAAAAACTGTTTTTT.

This CDR3 is CASSSRTGVATEAFF. The CDR3 coding sequence is TGTGCCAGCAGCTCTAGGACAGGGGTGGCGACTGAAGCTTTCTTT. This sequence joins TRBV7-2 and TRBJ1-1; 9 nucleotides align to TRBD1. This CDR3 region has 15 residues. CDR1 is SGHTA, CDR2 FQGNSA, per germline. Trimming removed 4 bases from V and 5 bases from J; junction bases left unmatched: 8.

On this clone: The sample contains more than one DNA sequence encoding this CDR3. The chain employs TRBV29-1 and TRBJ1-5, with D unclear. V was shortened by 5 bases and J by 0 bases, with 8 bases between the two germline ends. The CDR3 is made up of 13 amino acids. From germline, CDR1 is SQVTM and CDR2 ANQGSEA. The CDR3 DNA sequence: TGCAGCGTTCTTGAGAATAGCAATCAGCCCCAGCATTTT. Its protein product is CSVLENSNQPQHF. The full variable domain, rest sourced from reference TRBV29-1 and TRBJ1-5, is SAVISQKPSRDICQRGTSLTIQCQVDSQVTMMFWYRQQPGQSLTLIATANQGSEATYESGFVIDKFPISRPNLTFSTLTVSNMSPEDSSIYLCSVLENSNQPQHFGDGTRLSIL.

The chain joins TRBV5-6 to TRBJ2-7, with 7 bases that match TRBD1. This CDR3 has 13 amino acids. With V trimmed by 3 bases and J by 0 bases, 0 bases remained unmatched. Germline assignment: CDR1 SGHDT and CDR2 YYEEEE. The CDR3 spells CASSWDSSYEQYF. The CDR3 bases are TGTGCCAGCAGCTGGGACAGCTCCTACGAGCAGTACTTC. Looking up the rest from reference TRBV5-6 and TRBJ2-7 gives the full variable domain: DAGVTQSPTHLIKTRGQQVTLRCSPKSGHDTVSWYQQALGQGPQFIFQYYEEEERQRGNFPDRFSGHQFPNYSSELNVNALLLGDSALYLCASSWDSSYEQYFGPGTRLTVT.

The chain links TRBV4-2 to TRBJ1-3; no clear D gene. The CDR3 runs 13 residues. Trimming pared 0 bases from V and 4 bases from J, leaving 4 bases between. CDR1 LGHNA and CDR2 YNFKEQ come from the germline V gene. In nucleotides, the CDR3 is TGTGCCAGCAGCCAAGATCTAGGAAACACCATATATTTT. Translated, it gives CASSQDLGNTIYF.

V gene TRBV20-1 combines with J gene TRBJ1-4; 7 positions agree with TRBD1. The V segment lost 6 bases and the J segment 7 bases; nucleotides outside the gene matches: 2. CDR1 is DFQATT and CDR2 is SNEGSKA in the germline V gene (reference sequence). The CDR3 contains 11 residues. Written as DNA, the CDR3 is TGCAGTGCCTGGACAGGTGAAAAACTGTTTTTT. Translation: CSAWTGEKLFF.

This chain connects TRBV3-1 (or the pseudogene TRBV3-2) to TRBJ2-2; D not resolved. Germline-derived CDR1 and CDR2 are LGHDT and YNNKEL (reference sequence). This CDR3 contains 14 residues. The V gene lost 1 base and the J gene lost 6 bases, with 9 bases spanning the gap. CDR3 sequence (DNA): TGTGCCAGCAGCCAAGGGTTGTCGGCCGGGGAGCTGTTTTTT. This encodes CASSQGLSAGELFF.

V is TRBV6-5 and J is TRBJ2-3, with TRBD1 as a possible D gene (7 bases). Trimming left V 7 bases short and J 0 bases short, with 11 bases between. CDR3 length equals 14 residues. Germline V lookup: CDR1 MNHEY, CDR2 SVGAGI. The CDR3 DNA reads TGTGCCAGCACGGCAGGGGGGAGCACAGATACGCAGTATTTT. Translated: CASTAGGSTDTQYF.